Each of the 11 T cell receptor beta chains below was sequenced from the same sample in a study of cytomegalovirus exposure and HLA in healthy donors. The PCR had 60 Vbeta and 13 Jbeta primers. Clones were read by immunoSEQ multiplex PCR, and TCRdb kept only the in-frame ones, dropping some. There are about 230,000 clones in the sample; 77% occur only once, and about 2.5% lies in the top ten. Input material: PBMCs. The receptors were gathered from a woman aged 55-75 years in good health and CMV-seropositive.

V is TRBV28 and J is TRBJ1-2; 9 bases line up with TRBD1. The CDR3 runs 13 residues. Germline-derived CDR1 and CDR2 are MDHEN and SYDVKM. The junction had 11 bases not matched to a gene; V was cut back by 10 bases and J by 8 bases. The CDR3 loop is CATVTGGVRGYTF. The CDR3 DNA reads TGTGCCACCGTGACAGGGGGTGTCAGAGGCTACACCTTC.

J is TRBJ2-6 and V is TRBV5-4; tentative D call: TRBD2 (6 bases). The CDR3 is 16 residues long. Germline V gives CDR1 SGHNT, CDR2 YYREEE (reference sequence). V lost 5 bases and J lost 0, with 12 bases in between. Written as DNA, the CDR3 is TGTGCCAGCAGGACGGGACTTCTCTCTGGGGCCAACGTCCTGACTTTC. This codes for CASRTGLLSGANVLTF.

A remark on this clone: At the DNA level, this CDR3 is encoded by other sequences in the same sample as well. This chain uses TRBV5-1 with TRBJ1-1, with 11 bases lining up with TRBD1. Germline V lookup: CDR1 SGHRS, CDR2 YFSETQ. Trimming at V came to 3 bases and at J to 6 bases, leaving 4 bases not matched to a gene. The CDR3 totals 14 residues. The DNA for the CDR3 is TGCGCCAGCAGCTCAGGACAGGGGGCCGCTGAAGCTTTCTTT. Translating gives CASSSGQGAAEAFF.

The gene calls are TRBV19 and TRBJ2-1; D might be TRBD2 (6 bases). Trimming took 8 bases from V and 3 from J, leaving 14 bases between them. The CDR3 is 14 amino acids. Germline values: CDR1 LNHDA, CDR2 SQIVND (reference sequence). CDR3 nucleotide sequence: TGTGCCAGTGACCGCGGGGCTTACTACAATGAGCAGTTCTTC. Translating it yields CASDRGAYYNEQFF.

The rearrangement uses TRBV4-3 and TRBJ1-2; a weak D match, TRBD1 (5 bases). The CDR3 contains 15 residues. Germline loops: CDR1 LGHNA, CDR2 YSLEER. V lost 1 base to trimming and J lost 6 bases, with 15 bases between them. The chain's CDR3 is CASSQVPQGNNGYTF. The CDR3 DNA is TGCGCCAGCAGCCAAGTCCCCCAGGGTAATAATGGCTACACCTTC.

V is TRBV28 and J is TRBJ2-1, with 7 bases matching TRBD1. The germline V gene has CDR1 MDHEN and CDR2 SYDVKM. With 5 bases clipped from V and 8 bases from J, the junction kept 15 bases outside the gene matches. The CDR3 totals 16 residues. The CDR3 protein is CASSTRTGSPVDEQFF. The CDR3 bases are TGTGCCAGCAGTACCCGGACAGGATCCCCTGTGGATGAGCAGTTCTTC.

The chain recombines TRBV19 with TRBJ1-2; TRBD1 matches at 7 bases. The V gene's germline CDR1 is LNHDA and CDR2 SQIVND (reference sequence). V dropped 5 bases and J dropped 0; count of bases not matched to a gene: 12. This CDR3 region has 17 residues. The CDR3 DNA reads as TGTGCCAGTAGTCCCCCGGGACAGAGAAACTCTAACTATGGCTACACCTTC. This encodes CASSPPGQRNSNYGYTF. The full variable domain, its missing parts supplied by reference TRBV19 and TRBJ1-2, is DGGITQSPKYLFRKEGQNVTLSCEQNLNHDAMYWYRQDPGQGLRLIYYSQIVNDFQKGDIAEGYSVSREKKESFPLTVTSAQKNPTAFYLCASSPPGQRNSNYGYTFGSGTRLTVV.

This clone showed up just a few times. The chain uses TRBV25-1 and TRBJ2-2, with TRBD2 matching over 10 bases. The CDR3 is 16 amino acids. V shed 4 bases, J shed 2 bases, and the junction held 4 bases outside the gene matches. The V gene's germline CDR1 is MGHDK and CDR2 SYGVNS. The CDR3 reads CASSGLAGVNTGELFF. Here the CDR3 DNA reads TGTGCCAGCAGTGGGCTAGCGGGAGTAAACACCGGGGAGCTGTTTTTT.

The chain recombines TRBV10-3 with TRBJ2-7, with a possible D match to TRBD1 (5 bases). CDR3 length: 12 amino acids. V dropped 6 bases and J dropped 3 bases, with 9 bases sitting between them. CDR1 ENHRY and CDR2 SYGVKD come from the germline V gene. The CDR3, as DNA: TGTGCCATCAGCGCGACAGTCTACGAGCAGTACTTC. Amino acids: CAISATVYEQYF.

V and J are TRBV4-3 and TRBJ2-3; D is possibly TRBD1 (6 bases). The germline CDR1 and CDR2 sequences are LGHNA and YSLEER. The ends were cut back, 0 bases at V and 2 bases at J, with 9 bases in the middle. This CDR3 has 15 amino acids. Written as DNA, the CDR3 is TGCGCCAGCAGCCAAGAGACGGGACACACAGATACGCAGTATTTT. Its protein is CASSQETGHTDTQYF.

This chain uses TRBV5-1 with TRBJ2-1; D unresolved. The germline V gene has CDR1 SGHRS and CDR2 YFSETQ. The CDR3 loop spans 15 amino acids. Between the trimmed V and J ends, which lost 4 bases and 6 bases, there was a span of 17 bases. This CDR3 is CASSPNPYSSNEQFF. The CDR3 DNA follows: TGCGCCAGCAGCCCAAATCCTTATAGTTCCAATGAGCAGTTCTTC. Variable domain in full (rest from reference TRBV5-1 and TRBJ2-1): KAGVTQTPRYLIKTRGQQVTLSCSPISGHRSVSWYQQTPGQGLQFLFEYFSETQRNKGNFPGRFSGRQFSNSRSEMNVSTLELGDSALYLCASSPNPYSSNEQFFGPGTRLTVL.